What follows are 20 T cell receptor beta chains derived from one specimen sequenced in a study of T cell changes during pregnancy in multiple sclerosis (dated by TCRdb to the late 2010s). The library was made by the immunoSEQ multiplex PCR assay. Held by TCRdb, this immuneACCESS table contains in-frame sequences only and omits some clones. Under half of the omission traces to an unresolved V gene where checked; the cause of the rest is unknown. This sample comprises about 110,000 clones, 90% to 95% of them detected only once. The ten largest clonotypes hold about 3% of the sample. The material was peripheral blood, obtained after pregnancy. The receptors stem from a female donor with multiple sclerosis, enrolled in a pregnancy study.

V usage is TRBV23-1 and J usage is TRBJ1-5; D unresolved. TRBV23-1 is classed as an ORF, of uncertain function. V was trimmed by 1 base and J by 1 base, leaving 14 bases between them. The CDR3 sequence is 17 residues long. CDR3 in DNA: TGCGCCAGCAGTCAATTACTTTTCGGGGAGAGCAATCAGCCCCAGCATTTT. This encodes CASSQLLFGESNQPQHF.

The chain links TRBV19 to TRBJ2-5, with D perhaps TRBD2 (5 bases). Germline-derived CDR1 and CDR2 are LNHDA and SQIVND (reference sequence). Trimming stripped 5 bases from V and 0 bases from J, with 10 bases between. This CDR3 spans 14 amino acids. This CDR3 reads CASSVGLNQETQYF. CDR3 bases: TGTGCCAGTAGTGTCGGACTGAACCAAGAGACCCAGTACTTC.

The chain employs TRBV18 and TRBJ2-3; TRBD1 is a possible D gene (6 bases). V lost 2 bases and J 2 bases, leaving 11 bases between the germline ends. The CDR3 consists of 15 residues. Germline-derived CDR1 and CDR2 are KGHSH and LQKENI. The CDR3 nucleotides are TGTGCCAGCTCACCAGGGGGACATTCCACAGATACGCAGTATTTT. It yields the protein CASSPGGHSTDTQYF. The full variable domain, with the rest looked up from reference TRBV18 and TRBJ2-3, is NAGVMQNPRHLVRRRGQEARLRCSPMKGHSHVYWYRQLPEEGLKFMVYLQKENIIDESGMPKERFSAEFPKEGPSILRIQQVVRGDSAAYFCASSPGGHSTDTQYFGPGTRLTVL.

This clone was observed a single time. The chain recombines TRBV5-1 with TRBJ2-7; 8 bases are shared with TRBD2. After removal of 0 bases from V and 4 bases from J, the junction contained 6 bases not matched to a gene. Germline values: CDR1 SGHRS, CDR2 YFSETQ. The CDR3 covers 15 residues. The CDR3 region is CASSLDAGGDYEQYF. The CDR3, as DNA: TGCGCCAGCAGCTTGGATGCGGGGGGCGATTACGAGCAGTACTTC.

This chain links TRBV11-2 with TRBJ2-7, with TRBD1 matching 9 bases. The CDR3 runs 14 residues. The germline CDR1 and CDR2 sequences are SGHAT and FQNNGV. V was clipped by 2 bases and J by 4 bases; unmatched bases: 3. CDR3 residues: CASSLYRGPYEQYF. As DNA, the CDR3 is TGTGCCAGCAGCTTATACAGGGGGCCGTACGAGCAGTACTTC.

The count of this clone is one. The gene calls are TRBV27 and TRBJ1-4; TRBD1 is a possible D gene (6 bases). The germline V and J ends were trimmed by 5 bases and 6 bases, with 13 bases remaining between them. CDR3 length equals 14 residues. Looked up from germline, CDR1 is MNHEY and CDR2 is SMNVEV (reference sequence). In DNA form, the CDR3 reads TGTGCCAGCAGTCTGACAGGTCCTTATGAAAAACTGTTTTTT. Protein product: CASSLTGPYEKLFF.

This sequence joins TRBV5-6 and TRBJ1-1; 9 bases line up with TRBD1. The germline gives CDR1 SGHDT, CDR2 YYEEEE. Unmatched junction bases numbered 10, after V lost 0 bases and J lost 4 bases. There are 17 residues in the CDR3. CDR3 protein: CASSLEGLKQGATEAFF. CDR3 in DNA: TGTGCCAGCAGCTTGGAAGGACTAAAACAGGGGGCCACTGAAGCTTTCTTT.

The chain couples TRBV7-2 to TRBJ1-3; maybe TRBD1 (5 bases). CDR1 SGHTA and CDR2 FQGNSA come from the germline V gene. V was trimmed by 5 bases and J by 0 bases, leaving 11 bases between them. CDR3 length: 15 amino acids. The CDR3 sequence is CASSRGTISGNTIYF. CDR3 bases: TGTGCCAGCAGCAGGGGAACCATCTCTGGAAACACCATATATTTT.

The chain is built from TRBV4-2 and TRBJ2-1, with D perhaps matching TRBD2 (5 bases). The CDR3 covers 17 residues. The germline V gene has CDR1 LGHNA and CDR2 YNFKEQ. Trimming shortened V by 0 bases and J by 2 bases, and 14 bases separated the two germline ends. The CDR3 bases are TGTGCCAGCAGCCAAGATCTTCCCGGACTCCCCTACAATGAGCAGTTCTTC. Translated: CASSQDLPGLPYNEQFF.

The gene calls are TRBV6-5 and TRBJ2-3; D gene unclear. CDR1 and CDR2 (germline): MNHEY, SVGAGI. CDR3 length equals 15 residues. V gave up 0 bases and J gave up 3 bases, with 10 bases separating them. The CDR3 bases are TGTGCCAGCAGTTACTCGATTGGCCCAACAGATACGCAGTATTTT. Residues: CASSYSIGPTDTQYF.

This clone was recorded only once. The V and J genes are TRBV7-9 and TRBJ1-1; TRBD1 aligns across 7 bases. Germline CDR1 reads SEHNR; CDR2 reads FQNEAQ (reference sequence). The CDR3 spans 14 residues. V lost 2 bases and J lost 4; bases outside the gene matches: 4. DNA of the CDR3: TGTGCCAGCAGCTTACAGGGGGTGAGCACTGAAGCTTTCTTT. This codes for CASSLQGVSTEAFF.

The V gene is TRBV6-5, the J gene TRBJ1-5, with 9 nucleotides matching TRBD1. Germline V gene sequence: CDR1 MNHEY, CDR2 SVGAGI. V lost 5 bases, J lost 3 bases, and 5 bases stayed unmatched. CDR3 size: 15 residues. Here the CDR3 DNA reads TGTGCCAGCAGTCCGGGACAGGGAAACAATCAGCCCCAGCATTTT. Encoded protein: CASSPGQGNNQPQHF.

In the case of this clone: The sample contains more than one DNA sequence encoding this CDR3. The CDR3 DNA reads as TGTGCCAGCAGTGACCCTAGTGGCTCCTACGAGCAGTACTTC. Its protein product is CASSDPSGSYEQYF. V usage is TRBV2 and J usage is TRBJ2-7; D is undetermined. CDR1 is SNHLY, CDR2 FYNNEI, per germline. Trimming took off 3 bases at V and 0 bases at J, with 9 bases between the two ends. This CDR3 has 14 amino acids.

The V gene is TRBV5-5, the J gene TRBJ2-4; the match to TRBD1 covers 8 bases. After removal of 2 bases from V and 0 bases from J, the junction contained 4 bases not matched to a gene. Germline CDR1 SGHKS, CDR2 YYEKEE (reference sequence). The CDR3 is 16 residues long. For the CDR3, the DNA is TGTGCCAGCAGCTTTGGACAGGGCTTAGCCAAAAACATTCAGTACTTC. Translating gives CASSFGQGLAKNIQYF.

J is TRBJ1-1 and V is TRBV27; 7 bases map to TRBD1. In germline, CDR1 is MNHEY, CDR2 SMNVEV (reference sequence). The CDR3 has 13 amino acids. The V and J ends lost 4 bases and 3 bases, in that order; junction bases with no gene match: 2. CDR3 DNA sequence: TGTGCCAGCAGTTCCCAGGGGGACACTGAAGCTTTCTTT. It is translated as CASSSQGDTEAFF.

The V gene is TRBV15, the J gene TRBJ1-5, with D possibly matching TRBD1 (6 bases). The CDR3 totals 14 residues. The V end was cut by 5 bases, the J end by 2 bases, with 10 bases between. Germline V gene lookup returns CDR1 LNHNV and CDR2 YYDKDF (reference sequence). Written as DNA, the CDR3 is TGTGCCACCAGCGGGCACAGGGGCAATCAGCCCCAGCATTTT. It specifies CATSGHRGNQPQHF. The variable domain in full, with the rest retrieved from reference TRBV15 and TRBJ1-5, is DAMVIQNPRYQVTQFGKPVTLSCSQTLNHNVMYWYQQKSSQAPKLLFHYYDKDFNNEADTPDNFQSRRPNTSFCFLDIRSPGLGDTAMYLCATSGHRGNQPQHFGDGTRLSIL.

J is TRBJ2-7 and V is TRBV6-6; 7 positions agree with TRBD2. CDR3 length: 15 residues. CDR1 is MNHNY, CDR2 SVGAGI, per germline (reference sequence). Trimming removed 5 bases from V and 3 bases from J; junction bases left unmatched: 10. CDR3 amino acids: CASSPQTSAIYEQYF. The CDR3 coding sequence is TGTGCCAGCAGTCCGCAAACTAGCGCGATCTACGAGCAGTACTTC.

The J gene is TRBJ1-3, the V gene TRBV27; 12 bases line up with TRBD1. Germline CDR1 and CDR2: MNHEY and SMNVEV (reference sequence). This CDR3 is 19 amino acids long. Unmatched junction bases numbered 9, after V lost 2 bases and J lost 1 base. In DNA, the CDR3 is TGTGCCAGCAGTTTAAGCGGGACAGGGGGCGCAGGGTCTGGAAACACCATATATTTT. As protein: CASSLSGTGGAGSGNTIYF.

The DNA for the CDR3 is TGTGCCAGCAGCTTGACGGGGGGGGAAGAGACCCAGTACTTC. Amino acid sequence: CASSLTGGEETQYF. The chain employs TRBV5-6 and TRBJ2-5; 8 bases line up with TRBD2. Germline lookup yields CDR1 SGHDT and CDR2 YYEEEE. This CDR3 spans 14 amino acids. V was pared by 1 base and J by 3 bases, with 2 bases of the junction left unmatched.

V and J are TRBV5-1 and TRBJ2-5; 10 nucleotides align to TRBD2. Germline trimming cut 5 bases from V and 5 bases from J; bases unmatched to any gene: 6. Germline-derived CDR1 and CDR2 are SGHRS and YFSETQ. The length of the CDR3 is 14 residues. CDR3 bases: TGCGCCAGCAGGACCCTAGCGGGGGCGGAGACCCAGTACTTC. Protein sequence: CASRTLAGAETQYF.